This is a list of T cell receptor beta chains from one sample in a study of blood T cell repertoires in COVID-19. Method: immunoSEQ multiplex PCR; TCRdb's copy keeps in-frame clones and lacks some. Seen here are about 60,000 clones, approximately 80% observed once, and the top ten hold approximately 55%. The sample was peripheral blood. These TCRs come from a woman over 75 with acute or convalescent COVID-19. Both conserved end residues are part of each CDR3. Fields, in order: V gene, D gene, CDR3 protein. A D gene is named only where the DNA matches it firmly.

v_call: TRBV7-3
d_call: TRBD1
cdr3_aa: CASIFPGQASTDTQYF

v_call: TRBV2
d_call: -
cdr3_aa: CASSESIAYEQYF

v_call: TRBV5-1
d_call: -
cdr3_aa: CASSLGRQVNTEAFF

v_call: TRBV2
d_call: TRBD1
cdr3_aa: CASSGTGGAWGTEAFF

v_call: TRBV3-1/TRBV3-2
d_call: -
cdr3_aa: CASSQDEIRGTRSGYTF

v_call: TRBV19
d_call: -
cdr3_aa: CASSGGGVGNQPQHF

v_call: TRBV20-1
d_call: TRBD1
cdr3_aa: CSASNWGTGVVNNQPQHF

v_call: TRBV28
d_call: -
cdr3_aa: CASSFRVQGNYGYTF

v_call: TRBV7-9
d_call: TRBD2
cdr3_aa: CASSLGIAGVGETQYF

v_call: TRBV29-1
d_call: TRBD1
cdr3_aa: CSVSGQGDYEQYF

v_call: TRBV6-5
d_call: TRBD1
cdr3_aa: CASSSGGAGEKLFF

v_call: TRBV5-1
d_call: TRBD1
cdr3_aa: CASSSLDPGQGNTEAFF

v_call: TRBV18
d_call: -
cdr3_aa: CASSSPTSSYEQYF

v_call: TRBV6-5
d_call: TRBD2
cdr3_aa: CAVQQGLGTGELFF

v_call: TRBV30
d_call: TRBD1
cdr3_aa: CAWSAGRGGYTF

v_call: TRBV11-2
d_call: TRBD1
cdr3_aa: CASSLETGANSPLHF

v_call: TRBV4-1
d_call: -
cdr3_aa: CASSHGPPLNTEAFF

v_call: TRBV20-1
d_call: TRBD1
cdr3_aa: CSASRQGVGSGNTIYF

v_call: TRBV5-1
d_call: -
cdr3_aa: CASSPTFDTEAFF

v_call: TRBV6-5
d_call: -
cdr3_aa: CASSQGRNEQFF

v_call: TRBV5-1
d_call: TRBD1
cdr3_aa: CASSTGQAYMNTEAFF

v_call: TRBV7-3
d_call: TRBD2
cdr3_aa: CASSQGLAETQYF

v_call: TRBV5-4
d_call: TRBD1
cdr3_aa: CASSLLDRVPSGANVLTF

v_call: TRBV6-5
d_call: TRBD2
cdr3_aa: CASSLTSGVYNEQFF

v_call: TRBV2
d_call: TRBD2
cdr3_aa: CASSGAGWGNEQFF

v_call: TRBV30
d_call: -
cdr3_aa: CAWSVLGGGQPQHF

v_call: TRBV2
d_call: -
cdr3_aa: CASSRNRGNSPLHF

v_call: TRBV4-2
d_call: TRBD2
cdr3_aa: CASSQGGTSGIYNEQFF

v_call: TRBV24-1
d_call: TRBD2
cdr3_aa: CATSDSAHSGSTDTQYF

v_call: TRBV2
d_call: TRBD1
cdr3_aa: CASRDRGDEQYF

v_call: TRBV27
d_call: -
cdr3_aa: CASSSGEGNTEAFF

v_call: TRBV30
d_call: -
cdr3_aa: CAWSVRGAGAYEQYF

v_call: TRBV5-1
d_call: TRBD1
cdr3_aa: CASSRGGMGNQPQHF

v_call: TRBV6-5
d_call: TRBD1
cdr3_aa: CASSSSQGSKEAFF

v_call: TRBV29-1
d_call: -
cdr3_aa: CSVVKDTANTGELFF

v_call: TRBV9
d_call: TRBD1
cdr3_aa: CASSVVPRGHNTGELFF

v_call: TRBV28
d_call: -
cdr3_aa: CASSLPAHADTQYF

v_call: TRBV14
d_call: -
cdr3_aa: CASSQEGQGGARSGANVLTF

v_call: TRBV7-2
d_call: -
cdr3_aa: CASSLAWALAGELFF